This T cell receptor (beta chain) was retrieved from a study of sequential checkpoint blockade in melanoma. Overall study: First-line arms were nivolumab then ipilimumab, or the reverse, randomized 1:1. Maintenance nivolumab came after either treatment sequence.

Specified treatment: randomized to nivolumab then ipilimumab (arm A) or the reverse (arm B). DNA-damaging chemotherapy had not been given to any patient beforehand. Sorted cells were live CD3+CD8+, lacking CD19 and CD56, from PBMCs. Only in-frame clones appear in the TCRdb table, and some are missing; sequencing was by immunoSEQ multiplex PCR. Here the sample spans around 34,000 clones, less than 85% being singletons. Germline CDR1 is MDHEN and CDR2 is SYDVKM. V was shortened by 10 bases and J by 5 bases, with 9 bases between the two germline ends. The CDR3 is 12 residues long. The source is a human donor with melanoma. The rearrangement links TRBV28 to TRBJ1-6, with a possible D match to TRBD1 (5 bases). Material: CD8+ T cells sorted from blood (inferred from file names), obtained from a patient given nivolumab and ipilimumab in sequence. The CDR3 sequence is CATSTDNSPLHF. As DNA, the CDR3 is TGTGCCACCTCGACAGATAATTCACCCCTCCACTTT.